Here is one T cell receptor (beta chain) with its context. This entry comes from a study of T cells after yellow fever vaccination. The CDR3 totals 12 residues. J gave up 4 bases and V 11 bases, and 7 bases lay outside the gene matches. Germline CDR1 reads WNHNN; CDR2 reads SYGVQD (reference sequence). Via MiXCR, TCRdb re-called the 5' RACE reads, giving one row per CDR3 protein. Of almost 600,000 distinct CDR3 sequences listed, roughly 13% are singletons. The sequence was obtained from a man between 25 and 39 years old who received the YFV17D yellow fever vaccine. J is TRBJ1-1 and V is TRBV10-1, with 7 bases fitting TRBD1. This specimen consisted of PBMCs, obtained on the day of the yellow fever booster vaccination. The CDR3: CAEQQGSTEAFF. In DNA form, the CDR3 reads TGCGCCGAACAACAGGGGTCCACTGAAGCTTTCTTT.